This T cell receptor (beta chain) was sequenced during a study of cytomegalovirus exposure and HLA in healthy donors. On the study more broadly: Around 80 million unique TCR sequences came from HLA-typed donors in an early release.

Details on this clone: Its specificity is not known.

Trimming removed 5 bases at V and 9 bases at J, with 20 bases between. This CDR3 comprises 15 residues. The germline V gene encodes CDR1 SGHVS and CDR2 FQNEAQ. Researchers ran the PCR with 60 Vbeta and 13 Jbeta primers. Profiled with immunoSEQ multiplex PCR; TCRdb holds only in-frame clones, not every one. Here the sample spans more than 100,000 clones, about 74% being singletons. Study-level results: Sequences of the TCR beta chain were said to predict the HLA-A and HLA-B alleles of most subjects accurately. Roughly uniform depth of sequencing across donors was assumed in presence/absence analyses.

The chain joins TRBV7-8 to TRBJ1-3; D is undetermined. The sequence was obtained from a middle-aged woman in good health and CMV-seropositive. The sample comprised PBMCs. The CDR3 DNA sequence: TGTGCCAGCAGCCGAGACCGGGTCCTCGGCGGCACCATATATTTT. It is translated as CASSRDRVLGGTIYF.